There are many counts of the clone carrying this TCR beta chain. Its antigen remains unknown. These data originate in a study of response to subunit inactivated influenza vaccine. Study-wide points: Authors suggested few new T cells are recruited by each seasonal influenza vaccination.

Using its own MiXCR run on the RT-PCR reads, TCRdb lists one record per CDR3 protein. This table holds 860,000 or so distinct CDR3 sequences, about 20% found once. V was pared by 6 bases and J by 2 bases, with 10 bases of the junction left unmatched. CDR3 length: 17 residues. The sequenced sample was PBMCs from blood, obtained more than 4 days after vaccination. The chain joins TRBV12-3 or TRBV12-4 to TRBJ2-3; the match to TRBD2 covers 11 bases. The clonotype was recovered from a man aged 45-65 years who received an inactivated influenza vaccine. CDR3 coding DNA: TGTGCCAGCAGCCCACTTGGGACTAGCGGATCCACAGATACGCAGTATTTT. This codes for CASSPLGTSGSTDTQYF.